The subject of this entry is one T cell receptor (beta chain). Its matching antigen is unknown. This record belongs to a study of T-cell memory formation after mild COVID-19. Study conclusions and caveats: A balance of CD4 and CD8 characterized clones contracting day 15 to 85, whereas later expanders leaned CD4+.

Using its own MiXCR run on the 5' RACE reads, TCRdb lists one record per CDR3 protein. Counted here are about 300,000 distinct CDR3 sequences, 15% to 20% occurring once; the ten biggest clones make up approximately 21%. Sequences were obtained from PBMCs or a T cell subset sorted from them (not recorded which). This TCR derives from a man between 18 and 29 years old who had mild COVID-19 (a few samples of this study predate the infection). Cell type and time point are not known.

The CDR3 region has the DNA TGTGCCAGCAGTGACCCCGGTGGCACAGATACGCAGTATTTT. Its translation: CASSDPGGTDTQYF. The gene calls are TRBV2 and TRBJ2-3; D is undetermined. This CDR3 region has 14 residues. In germline, CDR1 is SNHLY, CDR2 FYNNEI. Trimming removed 3 bases from V and 1 base from J, with 8 bases in between.